This T cell receptor beta chain was found in a study of Graves' ophthalmopathy and Graves' hyperthyroidism. Researchers took RNA transcripts and amplified TCR beta CDR3 regions from them. Amplification began with first-round RT-PCR using HTBI primers, then second-round multiplex PCR was performed. From the multiplex PCR reads, TCRdb called clonotypes with MiXCR, one entry per CDR3 protein. This table has some 1.1 million distinct CDR3 sequences, about 38% appearing once. This CDR3 has 15 residues. CDR1 and CDR2 from the germline V gene are SQVTM and ANQGSEA. V was trimmed by 7 bases and J by 4 bases, leaving 23 bases between them.

The sequence derives from an adult man with Graves' hyperthyroidism. V usage is TRBV29-1 and J usage is TRBJ2-7; D may match TRBD1 or TRBD2 (5 bases each). Material for sequencing was peripheral blood or thyroid tissue (not recorded which). The CDR3 bases are TGCAGCGCCAAGCTACTAGATGGGGGTAGATACGAGCAGTACTTC. This encodes CSAKLLDGGRYEQYF.